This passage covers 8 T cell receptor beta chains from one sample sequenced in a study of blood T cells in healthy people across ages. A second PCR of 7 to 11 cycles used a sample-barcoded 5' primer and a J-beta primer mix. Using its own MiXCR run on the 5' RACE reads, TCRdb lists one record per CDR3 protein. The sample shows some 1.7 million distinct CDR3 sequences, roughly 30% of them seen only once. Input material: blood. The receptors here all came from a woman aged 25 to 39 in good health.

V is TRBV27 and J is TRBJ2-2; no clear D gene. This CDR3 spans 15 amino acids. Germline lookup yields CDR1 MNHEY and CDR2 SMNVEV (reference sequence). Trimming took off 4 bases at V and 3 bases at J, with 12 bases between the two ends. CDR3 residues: CASSSALGYTGELFF. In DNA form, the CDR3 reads TGTGCCAGCAGTTCGGCTCTAGGATACACCGGGGAGCTGTTTTTT.

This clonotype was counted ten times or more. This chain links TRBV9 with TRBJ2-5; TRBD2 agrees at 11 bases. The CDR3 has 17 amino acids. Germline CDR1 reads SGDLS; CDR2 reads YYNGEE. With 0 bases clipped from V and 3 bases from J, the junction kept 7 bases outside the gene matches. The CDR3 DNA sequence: TGTGCCAGCAGCGTAGCGAGGGGGACTAGCGGAGAAGAGACCCAGTACTTC. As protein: CASSVARGTSGEETQYF.

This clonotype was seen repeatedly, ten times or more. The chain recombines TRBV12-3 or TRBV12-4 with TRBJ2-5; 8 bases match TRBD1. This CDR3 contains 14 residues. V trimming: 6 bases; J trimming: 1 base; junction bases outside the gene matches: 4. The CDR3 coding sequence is TGTGCCAGCAGACCAGGGGGCGGCCAAGAGACCCAGTACTTC. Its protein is CASRPGGGQETQYF.

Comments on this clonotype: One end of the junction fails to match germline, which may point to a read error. This chain's CDR3 is CGAPDRVSETQYF. Here the CDR3 DNA reads TGCGGTGCCCCGGACAGGGTTTCCGAGACCCAGTACTTC. V gene TRBV20-1 combines with J gene TRBJ2-7; the match to TRBD1 covers 8 bases. Gene TRBJ2-5 matches the end of the DNA better, so the J call may be wrong. Germline lookup yields CDR1 DFQATT and CDR2 SNEGSKA (reference sequence). The CDR3 consists of 13 residues.

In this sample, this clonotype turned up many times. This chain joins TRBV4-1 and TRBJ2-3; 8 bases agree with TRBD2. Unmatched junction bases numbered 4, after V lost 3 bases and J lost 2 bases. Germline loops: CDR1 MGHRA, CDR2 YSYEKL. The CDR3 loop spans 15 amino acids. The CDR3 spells CASSQELAATDTQYF. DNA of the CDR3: TGCGCCAGCAGCCAGGAACTAGCGGCCACAGATACGCAGTATTTT.

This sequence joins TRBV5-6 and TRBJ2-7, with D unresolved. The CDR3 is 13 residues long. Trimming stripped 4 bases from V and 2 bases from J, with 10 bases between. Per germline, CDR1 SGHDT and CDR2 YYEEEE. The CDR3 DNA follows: TGTGCCAGCAGCGCGATCGGAGCCTACGAGCAGTACTTC. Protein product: CASSAIGAYEQYF.

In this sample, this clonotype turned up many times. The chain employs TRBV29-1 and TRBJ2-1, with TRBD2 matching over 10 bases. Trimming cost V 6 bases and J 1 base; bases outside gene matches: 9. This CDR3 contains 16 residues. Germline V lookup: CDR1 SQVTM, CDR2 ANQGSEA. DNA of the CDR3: TGCAGCGTCCACAGTACTAGCGGGATATCCTACAATGAGCAGTTCTTC. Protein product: CSVHSTSGISYNEQFF.

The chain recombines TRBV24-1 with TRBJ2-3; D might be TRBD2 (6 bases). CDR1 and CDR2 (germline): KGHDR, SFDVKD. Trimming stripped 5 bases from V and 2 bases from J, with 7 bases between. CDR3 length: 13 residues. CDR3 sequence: CATSGDSTDTQYF. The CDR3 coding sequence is TGTGCCACCAGTGGGGACTCCACAGATACGCAGTATTTT.